Listed here are 10 T cell receptor beta chains from one sample, sequenced in a study of T cell responses to AZD1222 COVID-19 vaccine. The protocol was immunoSEQ multiplex PCR, while the TCRdb copy is restricted to in-frame clones and leaves out a portion. The sample carries some 170,000 clones, roughly nine tenths recorded once. The sample consisted of peripheral blood, taken 28 days after the second AZD1222 dose. These receptors all come from an adult who received the AZD1222 COVID-19 vaccine.

The chain couples TRBV6-5 to TRBJ1-2; D not resolved. The CDR3 loop spans 13 amino acids. Germline assignment: CDR1 MNHEY and CDR2 SVGAGI. V lost 2 bases and J 4 bases, leaving 8 bases between the germline ends. This chain's CDR3 is CASSYGRCYGYTF. In nucleotides, the CDR3 is TGTGCCAGCAGTTACGGCCGGTGCTATGGCTACACCTTC.

The sample holds one count of this clone. J is TRBJ2-1 and V is TRBV11-1; 8 bases line up with TRBD1. Germline V lookup: CDR1 SGHAT, CDR2 FQDESV (reference sequence). There are 14 residues in the CDR3. The junction had 10 bases not matched to a gene; V was cut back by 5 bases and J by 10 bases. The CDR3 DNA is TGTGCCAGCAGCCGACAGGGGACCACAGGGGAGCAGTTCTTC. This encodes CASSRQGTTGEQFF.

The chain uses TRBV30 and TRBJ1-2; D is undetermined. The V end was cut by 0 bases, the J end by 7 bases, with 18 bases between. CDR3 length: 15 residues. The germline gives CDR1 GTSNPN, CDR2 SVGIG (reference sequence). The CDR3, as DNA: TGTGCCTGGAGTGTCATCAATCTCCGTGAGGTTGGCTACACCTTC. Translated: CAWSVINLREVGYTF.

The DNA of the CDR3 is TGTGCCAGCAGCCCCAACTCCTACAATGAGCAGTTCTTC. Translation gives CASSPNSYNEQFF. This chain connects TRBV13 to TRBJ2-1; no clear D. Germline values: CDR1 PRHDT, CDR2 FYEKMQ (reference sequence). The germline V and J ends were trimmed by 5 bases and 0 bases, with 5 bases remaining between them. CDR3 length equals 13 residues. Full variable domain (rest looked up from reference TRBV13 and TRBJ2-1): AAGVIQSPRHLIKEKRETATLKCYPIPRHDTVYWYQQGPGQDPQFLISFYEKMQSDKGSIPDRFSAQQFSDYHSELNMSSLELGDSALYFCASSPNSYNEQFFGPGTRLTVL.

The gene calls are TRBV3-1 (or the pseudogene TRBV3-2) and TRBJ1-1; D gene uncertain. The CDR3 covers 15 residues. Germline V lookup: CDR1 LGHDT, CDR2 YNNKEL (reference sequence). V was cut by 1 base and J by 0 bases, with 9 bases left in between. The CDR3 loop is CASSQGWTVNTEAFF. The CDR3, as DNA: TGTGCCAGCAGCCAAGGGTGGACGGTGAACACTGAAGCTTTCTTT.

The genes are TRBV9 and TRBJ1-1; TRBD1 might be the D (5 bases). The CDR3 has 15 amino acids. The ends were cut back, 4 bases at V and 7 bases at J, with 20 bases in the middle. Germline V lookup: CDR1 SGDLS, CDR2 YYNGEE. DNA of the CDR3: TGTGCCAGCAGCCTTCGAGGGGAGCTAACAGGTGAAGCTTTCTTT. Protein product: CASSLRGELTGEAFF.

CDR3 nucleotide sequence: TGCGCCAGCAGCTTTGCTCTGTCTGGGGCCAACGTCCTGACTTTC. This encodes CASSFALSGANVLTF. The chain has TRBV5-1 and TRBJ2-6, with D unclear. Trimming stripped 2 bases from V and 1 base from J, with 7 bases between. This CDR3 has 15 amino acids. Germline CDR1 reads SGHRS; CDR2 reads YFSETQ.

V gene TRBV5-1 combines with J gene TRBJ1-1; a weak D match, TRBD1 (6 bases). CDR3 size: 15 residues. Germline V gene lookup returns CDR1 SGHRS and CDR2 YFSETQ. V was cut by 0 bases and J by 1 base, with 10 bases left in between. CDR3 in DNA: TGCGCCAGCAGCTTGGCCGGGACACAGAACACTGAAGCTTTCTTT. Protein product: CASSLAGTQNTEAFF.

V is TRBV7-2 and J is TRBJ1-2; 7 positions match TRBD1. The CDR3 has 13 residues. CDR1 SGHTA and CDR2 FQGNSA come from the germline V gene. Trimming took 1 base from V and 7 from J; bases not matched to a gene: 3. CDR3 sequence reads: CASSLETGFGYTF. The CDR3 coding sequence is TGTGCCAGCAGCTTAGAGACAGGGTTTGGCTACACCTTC.

This clone was observed a few times. The rearrangement uses TRBV2 and TRBJ1-2; no reliable D call. CDR3 length: 14 amino acids. The germline V gene has CDR1 SNHLY and CDR2 FYNNEI. Trimming pared 2 bases from V and 6 bases from J, leaving 13 bases between. CDR3 residues: CASSEIRRQNGYTF. Here the CDR3 DNA reads TGTGCCAGCAGTGAAATCCGCCGCCAGAATGGCTACACCTTC. Combining the CDR3 with reference TRBV2 and TRBJ1-2 gives the whole variable domain EPEVTQTPSHQVTQMGQEVILRCVPISNHLYFYWYRQILGQKVEFLVSFYNNEISEKSEIFDDQFSVERPDGSNFTLKIRSTKLEDSAMYFCASSEIRRQNGYTFGSGTRLTVV.